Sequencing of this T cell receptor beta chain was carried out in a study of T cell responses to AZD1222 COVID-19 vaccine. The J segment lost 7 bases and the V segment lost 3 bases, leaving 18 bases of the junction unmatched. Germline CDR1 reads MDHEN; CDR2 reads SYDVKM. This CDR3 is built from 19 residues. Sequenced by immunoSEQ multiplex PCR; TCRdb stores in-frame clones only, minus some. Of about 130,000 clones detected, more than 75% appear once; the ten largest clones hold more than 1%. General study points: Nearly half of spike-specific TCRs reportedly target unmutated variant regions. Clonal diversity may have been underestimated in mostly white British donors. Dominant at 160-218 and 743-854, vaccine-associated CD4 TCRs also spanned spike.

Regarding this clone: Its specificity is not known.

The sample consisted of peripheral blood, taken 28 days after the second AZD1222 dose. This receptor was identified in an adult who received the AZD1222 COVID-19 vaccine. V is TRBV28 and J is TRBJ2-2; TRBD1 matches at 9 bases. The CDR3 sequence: CASSFPDRGVVGSNGELFF. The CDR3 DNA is TGTGCCAGCAGTTTCCCGGACAGGGGAGTTGTTGGTTCGAACGGGGAGCTGTTTTTT. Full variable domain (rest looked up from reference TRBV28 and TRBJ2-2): DVKVTQSSRYLVKRTGEKVFLECVQDMDHENMFWYRQDPGLGLRLIYFSYDVKMKEKGDIPEGYSVSREKKERFSLILESASTNQTSMYLCASSFPDRGVVGSNGELFFGEGSRLTVL.